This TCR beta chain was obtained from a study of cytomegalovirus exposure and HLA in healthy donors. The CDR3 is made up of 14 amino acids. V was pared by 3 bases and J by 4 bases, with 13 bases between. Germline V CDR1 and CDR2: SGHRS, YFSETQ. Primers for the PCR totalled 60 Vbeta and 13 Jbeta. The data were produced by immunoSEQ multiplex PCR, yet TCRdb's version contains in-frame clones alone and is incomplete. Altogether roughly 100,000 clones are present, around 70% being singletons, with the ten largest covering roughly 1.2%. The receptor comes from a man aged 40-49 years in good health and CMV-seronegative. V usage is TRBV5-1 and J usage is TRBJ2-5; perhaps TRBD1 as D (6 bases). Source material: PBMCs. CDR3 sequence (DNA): TGCGCCAGCAGCTCGGGACACCTAGGAGAGACCCAGTACTTC. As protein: CASSSGHLGETQYF.